This passage covers 28 T cell receptor beta chains from one sample sequenced in a study of blood T cells in healthy people across ages. Through a sample-barcoded 5' primer and a J-beta primer mix, a second PCR was run for roughly 7 to 11 cycles. TCRdb passed the 5' RACE reads through MiXCR, listing each CDR3 protein once. This table has 1.5 million to 2 million distinct CDR3 sequences, roughly 27% appearing once. The material sequenced was blood. The source of these receptors is a woman aged 25 to 39 in good health.

J is TRBJ2-5 and V is TRBV20-1; 8 bases agree with TRBD2. Germline CDR1 is DFQATT and CDR2 is SNEGSKA (reference sequence). Trimming took 5 bases from V and 5 from J; bases not matched to a gene: 16. This CDR3 has 16 amino acids. The DNA for the CDR3 is TGCAGTGCTTCTCCGGGACTAGAGGGTCCGGTCGAGACCCAGTACTTC. Translated: CSASPGLEGPVETQYF.

This clonotype was picked up a small number of times. V usage is TRBV3-1 and J usage is TRBJ2-1, with D possibly being TRBD2 (6 bases). The CDR3 extends over 16 amino acids. Germline CDR1 and CDR2: LGHDT and YNNKEL (reference sequence). V was clipped by 2 bases and J by 1 base, with 12 bases between them. DNA of the CDR3: TGTGCCAGCAGCCAACGGGGGAGAGGTTCCTACAATGAGCAGTTCTTC. Its translation is CASSQRGRGSYNEQFF.

The chain has TRBV5-5 and TRBJ2-4; the D gene is possibly TRBD1 (5 bases). The closer fit of TRBJ2-5 to the DNA end suggests the J call may be wrong. The CDR3 spans 14 residues. Germline loops: CDR1 SGHKS, CDR2 YYEKEE (reference sequence). DNA of the CDR3: TGTGCCAGCAGCTTGGGACAGTTCCATGAGACCCAGTACTTC. Protein: CASSLGQFHETQYF.

In its sample, this clonotype was seen many times. The chain joins TRBV29-1 to TRBJ2-5; D gene uncertain. Trimming took off 6 bases at V and 3 bases at J, with 14 bases between the two ends. There are 13 residues in the CDR3. The V gene's germline CDR1 is SQVTM and CDR2 ANQGSEA. In nucleotides, the CDR3 is TGCAGCGTAGTCCGTCCGGTGGAAGAGACCCAGTACTTC. Translating it yields CSVVRPVEETQYF.

Many counts were recorded for this clonotype. The rearrangement joins TRBV15 to TRBJ2-5; 8 bases map to TRBD2. The CDR3 is 14 amino acids. Germline V gene sequence: CDR1 LNHNV, CDR2 YYDKDF (reference sequence). V lost 5 bases, J lost 5 bases, and 7 bases stayed unmatched. The CDR3 DNA reads as TGTGCCACCAGCTCCCGGGGGGGTCAGGAGACCCAGTACTTC. Its translation: CATSSRGGQETQYF.

The rearrangement joins TRBV27 to TRBJ2-1; D remains unclear. The germline V gene has CDR1 MNHEY and CDR2 SMNVEV (reference sequence). Trimming took off 2 bases at V and 5 bases at J, with 7 bases between the two ends. This CDR3 contains 13 residues. CDR3 bases: TGTGCCAGCAGTTTAGGGATTAACAATGAGCAGTTCTTC. Its translation: CASSLGINNEQFF.

This clonotype has more than one count but fewer than ten. The J gene is TRBJ1-1, the V gene TRBV5-1; no clear D gene. The CDR3 loop spans 13 amino acids. The germline CDR1 and CDR2 sequences are SGHRS and YFSETQ. Trimming removed 1 base at V and 3 bases at J, with 7 bases between. The CDR3 DNA sequence: TGCGCCAGCAGCTTGATGAGAGACACTGAAGCTTTCTTT. Translation: CASSLMRDTEAFF.

The V and J genes are TRBV11-3 and TRBJ2-7; D possibly corresponds to TRBD2 (5 bases). Germline V CDR1 and CDR2: SGHNT, YENEEA. This CDR3 is built from 13 residues. V dropped 4 bases and J dropped 6 bases, with 13 bases sitting between them. The CDR3 DNA reads TGTGCCAGCAGCTATGGGAGTTATGGCGAGCAGTACTTC. Residues: CASSYGSYGEQYF.

This clonotype was observed a handful of times. The V gene is TRBV6-2 or TRBV6-3, the J gene TRBJ2-5; 10 bases are a match to TRBD1. J lost 5 bases, V lost 5 bases, and 5 bases had no gene match. The CDR3 sequence is 14 residues long. Germline V gene data show CDR1 as MNHEY and CDR2 as SVGEGT. The CDR3 bases are TGTGCCAGCAGTCACCGGACAGGGGGGGAGACCCAGTACTTC. This sequence encodes CASSHRTGGETQYF.

The chain uses TRBV28 and TRBJ2-6, with D perhaps TRBD2 (6 bases). The germline CDR1 and CDR2 sequences are MDHEN and SYDVKM. Trimming removed 2 bases from V and 9 bases from J, with 8 bases in between. The CDR3 runs 13 residues. CDR3 amino acids: CASSLRGYNVLTF. The CDR3 bases are TGTGCCAGCAGTTTACGGGGGTACAACGTCCTGACTTTC.

The V call is TRBV7-9, the J call TRBJ2-5, with D perhaps given as TRBD1 or TRBD2 (5 bases each). V was shortened by 2 bases and J by 2 bases, with 21 bases between the two germline ends. The V gene's germline CDR1 is SEHNR and CDR2 FQNEAQ (reference sequence). The CDR3 is made up of 18 amino acids. The CDR3 spells CASSLTRGSGNRQETQYF. The CDR3 DNA is TGTGCCAGCAGCTTAACCCGGGGCTCGGGGAATCGGCAAGAGACCCAGTACTTC.

This rearrangement joins TRBV20-1 to TRBJ2-1, with 10 bases identical to TRBD2. CDR1 is DFQATT, CDR2 SNEGSKA, per germline (reference sequence). Trimming removed 6 bases from V and 6 bases from J; junction bases left unmatched: 5. The CDR3 is made up of 13 amino acids. The CDR3 is CSAPLAGPNEQFF. The DNA for the CDR3 is TGCAGTGCGCCACTAGCGGGACCCAATGAGCAGTTCTTC.

This clonotype has only a few counts. The chain uses TRBV29-1 and TRBJ2-1, with D unresolved. CDR1 is SQVTM, CDR2 ANQGSEA, per germline. The CDR3 totals 10 residues. Trimming cost V 7 bases and J 8 bases, with 9 bases left between them. The CDR3 DNA reads as TGCAGCGGCTCCTTGGATGAGCAGTTCTTC. It codes for CSGSLDEQFF.

This clonotype has ten or more counts. The chain is built from TRBV25-1 and TRBJ2-7; D not resolved. Gene TRBJ2-5 matches the end of the DNA better, so the J call may be wrong. This CDR3 comprises 12 residues. Germline CDR1 is MGHDK and CDR2 is SYGVNS. Here the CDR3 DNA reads TGTGCCAGCAGTGAATATGGGGAGACCCAGTACTTC. It translates to CASSEYGETQYF.

This clonotype was seen many times. The chain joins TRBV4-1 to TRBJ1-2, with 7 bases aligning to TRBD1. CDR1 MGHRA and CDR2 YSYEKL come from the germline V gene. This CDR3 has 15 amino acids. The ends lost 1 base at V and 7 bases at J; junction bases unmatched: 9. CDR3 nucleotide sequence: TGCGCCAGCAGCCAAGGAGCGATAACAGGGGTTGGCTACACCTTC. This codes for CASSQGAITGVGYTF.

This clonotype was seen repeatedly, ten times or more. The chain has TRBV11-2 and TRBJ2-3; D unresolved. Trimming pared 2 bases from V and 0 bases from J, leaving 18 bases between. This CDR3 has 18 amino acids. From germline, CDR1 is SGHAT and CDR2 FQNNGV. This chain's CDR3 is CASSLNPQLTRSTDTQYF. The CDR3 region has the DNA TGTGCCAGCAGCTTAAACCCCCAGCTAACAAGGAGCACAGATACGCAGTATTTT.

The chain has TRBV7-2 and TRBJ1-6; D is unclear. Trimming removed 3 bases at V and 8 bases at J, with 11 bases between. Germline values: CDR1 SGHTA, CDR2 FQGNSA. There are 14 residues in the CDR3. The DNA for the CDR3 is TGTGCCAGCAGCTTGATCCCCCGGGATTCACCCCTCCACTTT. Translating gives CASSLIPRDSPLHF.

This chain links TRBV6-6 with TRBJ2-2, with 12 bases identical to TRBD2. This CDR3 is built from 17 residues. Germline V gene lookup returns CDR1 MNHNY and CDR2 SVGAGI (reference sequence). J gave up 4 bases and V 4 bases, and 7 bases lay outside the gene matches. The CDR3 protein is CASSWLAGGSGTGELFF. CDR3 DNA sequence: TGTGCCAGCAGTTGGCTAGCGGGGGGGTCGGGCACCGGGGAGCTGTTTTTT.

This clonotype was counted a few times. This chain connects TRBV6-4 to TRBJ2-4; TRBD1 or TRBD2 may be the D gene (6 bases each). The CDR3 sequence is 15 residues long. V lost 8 bases and J lost 3, with 17 bases in between. Per the germline V gene, CDR1 is MRHNA and CDR2 is SNTAGT. The CDR3 DNA reads as TGTGCCAGCGGCATAATAAAGGGGGGCAAAAACATTCAGTACTTC. Its protein is CASGIIKGGKNIQYF.

V and J are TRBV5-1 and TRBJ2-2; 7 bases are shared with TRBD2. Germline CDR1 and CDR2: SGHRS and YFSETQ. This CDR3 region has 17 residues. Trimming took 0 bases from V and 4 from J; bases not matched to a gene: 9. The CDR3 nucleotides are TGCGCCAGCAGCTTGGTGCCGGCTAGCGGACGCACCGGGGAGCTGTTTTTT. It yields the protein CASSLVPASGRTGELFF.

The V and J genes are TRBV3-1 and TRBJ1-1; 8 bases are a match to TRBD1. The CDR3 extends over 15 amino acids. Trimming cost V 3 bases and J 2 bases; bases outside gene matches: 5. In germline, CDR1 is LGHDT, CDR2 YNNKEL (reference sequence). The CDR3 coding sequence is TGTGCCAGCAGCCAGCAGGACAGGGTAAACACTGAAGCTTTCTTT. Protein product: CASSQQDRVNTEAFF.

This chain uses TRBV24-1 with TRBJ2-7; 16 bases fit TRBD2. Germline trimming cut 12 bases from V and 2 bases from J; bases unmatched to any gene: 9. The length of the CDR3 is 16 residues. Germline CDR1 reads KGHDR; CDR2 reads SFDVKD. CDR3 in DNA: TGTGCCGCCGGGACTAGCGGGAGGGAGAGGACCTACGAGCAGTACTTC. Translated, it gives CAAGTSGRERTYEQYF.

This chain connects TRBV15 to TRBJ2-3; TRBD2 agrees at 8 bases. J lost 5 bases, V lost 7 bases, and 8 bases had no gene match. This CDR3 has 14 amino acids. CDR1 and CDR2 from the germline V gene are LNHNV and YYDKDF (reference sequence). CDR3 nucleotide sequence: TGTGCCACCACCAACGGACTAGCTGGAGATACGCAGTATTTT. This codes for CATTNGLAGDTQYF.

A remark on this clonotype: Compared with germline, one end of the junction differs, possibly owing to a read error. The CDR3 loop reads CAASRGGAAQPQHF. In DNA, the CDR3 is TGTGCCGCCAGCAGGGGGGGGGCGGCTCAGCCCCAGCATTTT. V and J are TRBV15 and TRBJ1-5, with 7 bases lining up with TRBD1. The germline CDR1 and CDR2 sequences are LNHNV and YYDKDF (reference sequence). The length of the CDR3 is 14 residues.

This clonotype was observed many times. The chain employs TRBV12-3 or TRBV12-4 and TRBJ2-7, with unresolved D. This CDR3 is 14 amino acids long. Trimming took off 2 bases at V and 2 bases at J, with 10 bases between the two ends. The DNA for the CDR3 is TGTGCCAGCAGTTTAAACGGAGCTACCTACGAGCAGTACTTC. Translating it yields CASSLNGATYEQYF.

The chain uses TRBV6-1 and TRBJ2-5, with 16 positions matching TRBD2. The CDR3 is 19 amino acids. Unmatched junction bases numbered 11, after V lost 6 bases and J lost 1 base. CDR1 and CDR2 from the germline V gene are MNHNS and SASEGT. The CDR3 spells CASSPGTSGRAGIQETQYF. The CDR3 DNA reads as TGTGCCAGCAGCCCGGGGACTAGCGGGAGGGCCGGAATCCAAGAGACCCAGTACTTC.

This clonotype was seen many times. The chain recombines TRBV6-6 with TRBJ2-7; maybe TRBD2 (5 bases). The V end was cut by 2 bases, the J end by 7 bases, with 12 bases between. Germline CDR1 and CDR2: MNHNY and SVGAGI (reference sequence). This CDR3 has 13 residues. CDR3 nucleotides: TGTGCCAGCAGTTACGAGGACTCTAGAGAGCAGTACTTC. Protein product: CASSYEDSREQYF.

This clonotype was counted between two and nine times. CDR3 region: CASSLTGQGRTEAFF. DNA for the CDR3: TGTGCCAGCAGTTTAACAGGACAGGGACGGACTGAAGCTTTCTTT. V usage is TRBV12-3 or TRBV12-4 and J usage is TRBJ1-1, with TRBD1 matching 8 bases. The length of the CDR3 is 15 residues. The V segment lost 2 bases and the J segment 5 bases; nucleotides outside the gene matches: 7.